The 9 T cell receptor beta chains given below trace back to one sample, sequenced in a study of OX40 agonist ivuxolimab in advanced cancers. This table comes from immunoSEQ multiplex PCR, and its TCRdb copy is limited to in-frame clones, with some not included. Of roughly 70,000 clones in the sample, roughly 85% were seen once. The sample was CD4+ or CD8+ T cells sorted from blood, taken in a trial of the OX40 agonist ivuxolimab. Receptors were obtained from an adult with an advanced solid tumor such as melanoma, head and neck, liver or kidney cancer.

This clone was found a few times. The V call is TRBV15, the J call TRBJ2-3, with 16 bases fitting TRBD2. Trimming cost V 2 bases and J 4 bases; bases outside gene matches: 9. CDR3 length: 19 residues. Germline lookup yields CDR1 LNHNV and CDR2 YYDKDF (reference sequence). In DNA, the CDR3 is TGTGCCACCAGCAGACTCGGGACTAGCGGGAGGGGAAACGCAGATACGCAGTATTTT. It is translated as CATSRLGTSGRGNADTQYF.

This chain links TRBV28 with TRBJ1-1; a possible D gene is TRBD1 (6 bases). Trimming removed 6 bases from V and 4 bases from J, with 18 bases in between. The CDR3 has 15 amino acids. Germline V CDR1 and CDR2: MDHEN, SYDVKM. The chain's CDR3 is CASSRPQGSGTEAFF. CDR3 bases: TGTGCCAGCAGCCGCCCCCAGGGGAGTGGCACTGAAGCTTTCTTT.

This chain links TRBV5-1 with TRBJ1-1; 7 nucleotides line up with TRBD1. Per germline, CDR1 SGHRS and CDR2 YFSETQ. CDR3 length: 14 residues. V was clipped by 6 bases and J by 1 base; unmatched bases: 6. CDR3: CASTQQGSNTEAFF. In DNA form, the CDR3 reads TGCGCCAGCACTCAACAGGGGTCGAACACTGAAGCTTTCTTT.

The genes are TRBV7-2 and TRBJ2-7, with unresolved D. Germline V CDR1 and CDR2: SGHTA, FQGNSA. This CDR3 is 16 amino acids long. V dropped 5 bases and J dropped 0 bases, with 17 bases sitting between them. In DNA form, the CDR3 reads TGTGCCAGCAGCCAATACCAGAGCTGGAGCTCCTACGAGCAGTACTTC. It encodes CASSQYQSWSSYEQYF.

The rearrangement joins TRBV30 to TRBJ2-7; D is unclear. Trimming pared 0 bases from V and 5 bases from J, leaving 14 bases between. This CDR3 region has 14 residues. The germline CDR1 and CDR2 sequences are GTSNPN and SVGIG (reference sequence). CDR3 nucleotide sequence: TGTGCCTGGAGTGTTGGTGGATCTTTTAACGAGCAGTACTTC. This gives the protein CAWSVGGSFNEQYF.

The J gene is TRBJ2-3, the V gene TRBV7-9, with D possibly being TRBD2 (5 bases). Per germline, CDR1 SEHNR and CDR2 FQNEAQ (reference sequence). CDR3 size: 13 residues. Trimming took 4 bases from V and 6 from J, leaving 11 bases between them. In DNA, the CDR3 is TGTGCCAGCAGCTGGCAATTAGCGGATACGCAGTATTTT. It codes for CASSWQLADTQYF.

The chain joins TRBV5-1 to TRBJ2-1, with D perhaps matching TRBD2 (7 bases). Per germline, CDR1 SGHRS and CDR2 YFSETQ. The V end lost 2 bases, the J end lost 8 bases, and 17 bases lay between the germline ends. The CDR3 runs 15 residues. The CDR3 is CASSLGGGAPHEQFF. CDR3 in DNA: TGCGCCAGCAGCTTAGGGGGAGGGGCCCCCCATGAGCAGTTCTTC. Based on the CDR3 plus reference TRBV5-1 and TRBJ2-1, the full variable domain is KAGVTQTPRYLIKTRGQQVTLSCSPISGHRSVSWYQQTPGQGLQFLFEYFSETQRNKGNFPGRFSGRQFSNSRSEMNVSTLELGDSALYLCASSLGGGAPHEQFFGPGTRLTVL.

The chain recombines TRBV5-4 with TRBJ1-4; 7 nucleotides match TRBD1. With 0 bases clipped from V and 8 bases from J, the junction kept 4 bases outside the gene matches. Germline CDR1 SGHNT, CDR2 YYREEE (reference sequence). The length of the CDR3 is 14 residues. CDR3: CASSLDPGGEKLFF. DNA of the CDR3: TGTGCCAGCAGCTTGGATCCAGGGGGGGAAAAACTGTTTTTT.

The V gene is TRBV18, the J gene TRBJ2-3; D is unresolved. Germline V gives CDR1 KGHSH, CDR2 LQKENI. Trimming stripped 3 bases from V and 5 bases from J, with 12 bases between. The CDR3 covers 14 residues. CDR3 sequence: CASSPALDRDTQYF. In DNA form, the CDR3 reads TGTGCCAGCTCACCGGCCCTGGATAGAGATACGCAGTATTTT. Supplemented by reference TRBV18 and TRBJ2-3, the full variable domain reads NAGVMQNPRHLVRRRGQEARLRCSPMKGHSHVYWYRQLPEEGLKFMVYLQKENIIDESGMPKERFSAEFPKEGPSILRIQQVVRGDSAAYFCASSPALDRDTQYFGPGTRLTVL.